These T cell receptor beta chains were read from a single sample in a study of identical twins. TCRdb re-called the 5' RACE reads through MiXCR, storing one row per CDR3 protein. The table includes 1.5 million or so distinct CDR3 sequences, 25% to 35% detected once. The sequenced material came from cord blood. The receptors come from a newborn girl in good health. The CDR3 runs from the conserved cysteine through the conserved F or W. Fields, in order: V gene, D gene, J gene, CDR3 protein. The D gene is left open where the match is weak.

TRBV5-4,TRBD2,TRBJ2-3,CASSLQRGISTDTQYF
TRBV20-1,NA,TRBJ2-1,CSARDFVRGLNNEQFF
TRBV3-1,NA,TRBJ2-1,CASSRGRRDEQFF
TRBV14,NA,TRBJ2-1,CASSAFVGGSYNEQFF
TRBV5-1,TRBD2,TRBJ2-1,CASSFQLAGGHNEQFF
TRBV27,NA,TRBJ1-2,CASSFARDNYGYTF
TRBV6-5,NA,TRBJ2-7,CASRSEGIVHEQYF
TRBV7-8,TRBD1,TRBJ1-2,CASSLEQGAPGYTF
TRBV20-1,TRBD2,TRBJ2-1,CSAPRASGRYNEQFF
TRBV6-6,NA,TRBJ1-3,CASSHWRYSGNTIYF
TRBV7-2,TRBD2,TRBJ2-3,CASSLELAGGDTQYF
TRBV27,NA,TRBJ1-2,CASSSRDPNYGYTF
TRBV29-1,NA,NA,CSVEGGGKYEQYF
TRBV29-1,TRBD1,TRBJ1-2,CSVERQGYGYTF
TRBV5-1,TRBD1,TRBJ2-5,CASRGEGGHETQYF
TRBV3-1,TRBD1,TRBJ1-2,CASSNTGTGYSGYTF
TRBV7-2,NA,TRBJ2-1,CASSPFLNEQFF
TRBV7-8,NA,TRBJ1-2,CASSLALEGPTYGYTF
TRBV6-5,NA,TRBJ2-3,CASSYLVILGLSTDTQYF
TRBV7-6,TRBD2,TRBJ2-5,CASTSLAGTNQETQYF
TRBV7-6,TRBD1,TRBJ2-1,CASSLETGLYNEQFF
TRBV27,NA,TRBJ1-4,CATRLAGGNEQFFGEKLFF
TRBV5-1,TRBD2,NA,CASSLTSGSQTKKQYF
TRBV12-3/TRBV12-4,NA,TRBJ1-2,CASSLAGVRGSYYGYTF
TRBV20-1,NA,TRBJ1-5,CSASWRGESNQPQHF
TRBV4-2,NA,TRBJ1-6,CASSQGGQVTSPLHF
TRBV29-1,TRBD1,TRBJ2-2,CSVRGRTDTGELFF
TRBV28,NA,TRBJ2-3,CASSLKGQGYTDTQYF
TRBV5-1,NA,NA,CASSSAGLSYNEQYF
TRBV10-3,NA,TRBJ1-1,CASGALNTEAFF
TRBV7-2,NA,TRBJ2-5,CASSLEILAKETQYF
TRBV6-6,NA,TRBJ1-1,CASSYPHKNTEAFF
TRBV20-1,NA,TRBJ2-1,CSASHGSVASRNEQFF
TRBV7-9,NA,TRBJ2-1,CASSLAPKYNEQFF
TRBV5-6,TRBD2,TRBJ2-1,CASSLQYGRAPYNEQFF
TRBV6-1,NA,TRBJ2-1,CASTVGTGALVWFF
TRBV5-1,TRBD2,TRBJ2-5,CASSLRLTSGGAEEQYF
TRBV4-2,TRBD2,TRBJ2-3,CASSQGGRAMADTQYF
TRBV20-1,TRBD2,TRBJ2-3,CSAREILAGVDTQYF
TRBV21-1,NA,TRBJ1-2,CASSARDSGRGGYTF
TRBV20-1,TRBD1,TRBJ1-2,CSEDRDYGYTF
TRBV20-1,NA,TRBJ2-1,CRGEASIFYEQFF
TRBV2,NA,TRBJ2-1,CASSALALGNEQFF
TRBV6-1,TRBD2,TRBJ2-3,CASKLAGGPWGTDTQYF
TRBV18,TRBD2,TRBJ2-1,CASSPPTSGSYNEQFF
TRBV12-3/TRBV12-4,TRBD2,TRBJ2-1,CASSPRTSGGAHEQFF
TRBV27,NA,TRBJ1-5,CASSFQEGQPQHF
TRBV20-1,NA,TRBJ2-7,CSAKDVRGSYEQYF
TRBV20-1,TRBD2,TRBJ2-1,CSARDGTSGRDEQFF
TRBV28,TRBD2,TRBJ2-2,CASRRTSGNTGELFF
TRBV20-1,NA,TRBJ2-7,CSASGDGDYEQYF
TRBV5-1,TRBD1,TRBJ1-2,CASRLDRGLGYTF
TRBV15,NA,TRBJ2-3,CATSRGERKKDTQYF
TRBV5-1,NA,TRBJ1-1,CASSLEAGANTEAFF
TRBV3-1,NA,TRBJ1-1,CASSPQTGAHTEAFF
TRBV5-6,NA,TRBJ1-6,CASADGLSSYNSPLHF
TRBV2,NA,TRBJ2-7,CASTQTCHEQYF
TRBV20-1,NA,TRBJ2-3,CSARGQARRTQYF